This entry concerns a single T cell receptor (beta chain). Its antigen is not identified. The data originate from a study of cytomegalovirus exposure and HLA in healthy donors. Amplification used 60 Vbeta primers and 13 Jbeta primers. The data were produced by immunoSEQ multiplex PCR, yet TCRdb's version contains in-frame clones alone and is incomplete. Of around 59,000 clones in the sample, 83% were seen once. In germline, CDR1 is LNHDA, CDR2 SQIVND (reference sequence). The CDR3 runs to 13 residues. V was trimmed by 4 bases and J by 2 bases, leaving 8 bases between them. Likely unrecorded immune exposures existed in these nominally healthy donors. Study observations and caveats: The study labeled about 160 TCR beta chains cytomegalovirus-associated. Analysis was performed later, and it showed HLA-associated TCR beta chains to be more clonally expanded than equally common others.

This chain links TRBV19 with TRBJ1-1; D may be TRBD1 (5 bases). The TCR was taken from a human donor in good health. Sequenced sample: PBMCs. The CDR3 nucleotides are TGTGCCAGTAGTAGACAGCTTAACACTGAAGCTTTCTTT. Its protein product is CASSRQLNTEAFF.